This record covers a single TCR beta chain. The CDR3 spans 14 residues. Each donor (without exception) was a healthy Caucasian. These data belong to a study of identical twins. MiXCR, run by TCRdb on the 5' RACE reads, gives a single entry per CDR3 protein. The profile shows 400,000 to 550,000 distinct CDR3 sequences, approximately 25% of them singletons. A further study also used this sample, focusing on T cells expressing NK-cell markers. According to that study: Certain NKG2C+ T cell clones were expanded, and their HCMV specificity remained unclear.

Sequenced: CD4+ T cells sorted from blood. The TCR sequence derives from a woman aged 18-35 years in good health. The rearrangement joins TRBV21-1 to TRBJ2-7; TRBD1, the D gene given by the table, was not confirmed from the DNA. TRBV21-1 represents a pseudogene. CDR3 region: CASSNRRGLGEQYF. CDR3 bases: TGTGCCAGCAGCAATCGCAGGGGGCTAGGAGAGCAGTACTTC.